The 29 T cell receptor beta chains presented below share a single source sample, sequenced in a study of blood T cell repertoires in COVID-19. Method: immunoSEQ multiplex PCR; TCRdb's copy keeps in-frame clones and lacks some. Among 31,000 or so clones listed, approximately 85% were seen once. The sample consisted of peripheral blood. The receptors here all came from a human donor in a cohort sampled during active COVID-19.

DNA of the CDR3: TGTGCCAGCAGCGCCGGGACAGTACTCTCTGGGGCCAACGTCCTGACTTTC. Translating gives CASSAGTVLSGANVLTF. V is TRBV7-9 and J is TRBJ2-6, with 7 bases aligning to TRBD1. Germline V gene sequence: CDR1 SEHNR, CDR2 FQNEAQ (reference sequence). Trimming removed 5 bases from V and 0 bases from J; junction bases left unmatched: 7. The CDR3 extends over 17 amino acids.

This rearrangement joins TRBV2 to TRBJ1-1; no definite D call. The V gene's germline CDR1 is SNHLY and CDR2 FYNNEI. There are 13 residues in the CDR3. Trimming stripped 3 bases from V and 3 bases from J, with 8 bases between. The CDR3 DNA reads as TGTGCCAGCAGTGACGGGGAGGACACTGAAGCTTTCTTT. It is translated as CASSDGEDTEAFF.

This chain links TRBV6-5 with TRBJ2-3; 8 bases match TRBD2. Germline assignment: CDR1 MNHEY and CDR2 SVGAGI. The CDR3 has 16 residues. Trimming at V came to 1 base and at J to 3 bases, leaving 6 bases not matched to a gene. The CDR3 nucleotides read TGTGCCAGCAGTTACTTGAGACTAGCGAGGACAGATACGCAGTATTTT. Protein sequence: CASSYLRLARTDTQYF.

This sequence joins TRBV11-2 and TRBJ1-6; unclear D gene. V was trimmed by 2 bases and J by 0 bases, leaving 8 bases between them. CDR1 is SGHAT and CDR2 is FQNNGV in the germline V gene. The CDR3 contains 16 residues. CDR3 protein: CASSLYGSSYNSPLHF. The CDR3 DNA sequence: TGTGCCAGCAGCTTATACGGGAGCTCCTATAATTCACCCCTCCACTTT.

The sample holds a few counts of this clone. The junction does not match germline at one end; this may be a read error. This chain links TRBV29-1 with TRBJ2-3, with a possible D match to TRBD1 (5 bases). Germline loops: CDR1 SQVTM, CDR2 ANQGSEA. The CDR3 loop spans 12 amino acids. The CDR3 reads CSVEVRAGTQYF. The DNA of the CDR3 is TGCAGCGTAGAAGTCAGGGCTGGTACGCAGTATTTT.

This clone was recorded only once. The chain couples TRBV12-3 or TRBV12-4 to TRBJ1-2; no clear D. V shed 7 bases and J shed 7 bases, with 16 bases lying between them. The CDR3 is made up of 13 amino acids. CDR3: CASNSGWSSGYTF. For the CDR3, the DNA is TGTGCCAGCAACTCGGGGTGGTCAAGTGGCTACACCTTC.

The genes are TRBV9 and TRBJ2-5, with 9 bases identical to TRBD2. This CDR3 has 14 amino acids. Germline lookup yields CDR1 SGDLS and CDR2 YYNGEE. The V segment lost 4 bases and the J segment 7 bases; nucleotides outside the gene matches: 8. The CDR3 DNA reads TGTGCCAGCAGCCTGCTAGCGGGGAGCCGGACCCAGTACTTC. This encodes CASSLLAGSRTQYF.

This chain joins TRBV9 and TRBJ2-3; D is possibly TRBD2 (6 bases). CDR1 and CDR2 (germline): SGDLS, YYNGEE. CDR3 length equals 16 residues. V shed 0 bases and J shed 6 bases, with 17 bases lying between them. CDR3 sequence reads: CASSVAGGDQADTQYF. For the CDR3, the DNA is TGTGCCAGCAGCGTAGCAGGAGGGGACCAGGCGGATACGCAGTATTTT. The complete variable domain, with remaining parts taken from reference TRBV9 and TRBJ2-3, reads DSGVTQTPKHLITATGQRVTLRCSPRSGDLSVYWYQQSLDQGLQFLIQYYNGEERAKGNILERFSAQQFPDLHSELNLSSLELGDSALYFCASSVAGGDQADTQYFGPGTRLTVL.

CDR3 nucleotides: TGTGCCAGCAGTCGTGGAACCGGGACAGGGGGCAATGAGCAGTTCTTC. This encodes CASSRGTGTGGNEQFF. V is TRBV5-4 and J is TRBJ2-1, with 11 bases aligning to TRBD1. This CDR3 region has 16 residues. The J segment lost 6 bases and the V segment lost 5 bases, leaving 10 bases of the junction unmatched. Germline V CDR1 and CDR2: SGHNT, YYREEE (reference sequence).

The genes are TRBV28 and TRBJ2-1; 13 bases are a match to TRBD2. Per germline, CDR1 MDHEN and CDR2 SYDVKM. The CDR3 is 15 amino acids. Unmatched junction bases numbered 6, after V lost 6 bases and J lost 7 bases. This chain's CDR3 is CASSHGTSGNNEQFF. Here the CDR3 DNA reads TGTGCCAGCAGCCACGGGACTAGCGGGAATAATGAGCAGTTCTTC.

This clone was detected only once. This sequence joins TRBV7-9 and TRBJ2-3; 12 bases align to TRBD2. V was clipped by 5 bases and J by 0 bases; unmatched bases: 6. The V gene's germline CDR1 is SEHNR and CDR2 FQNEAQ (reference sequence). This CDR3 region has 17 residues. The CDR3 region is CASSPRTSGVSTDTQYF. For the CDR3, the DNA is TGTGCCAGCAGCCCACGGACTAGCGGGGTTAGCACAGATACGCAGTATTTT.

The V and J genes are TRBV18 and TRBJ2-5; D is unresolved. The length of the CDR3 is 14 residues. V was shortened by 1 base and J by 2 bases, with 8 bases between the two germline ends. Germline V lookup: CDR1 KGHSH, CDR2 LQKENI. CDR3 coding DNA: TGTGCCAGCTCACCACAGTCCAGACAAGAGACCCAGTACTTC. This sequence encodes CASSPQSRQETQYF.

This sequence joins TRBV10-3 and TRBJ1-1; no reliable D call. Trimming stripped 10 bases from V and 4 bases from J, with 16 bases between. This CDR3 region has 13 residues. CDR1 and CDR2 (germline): ENHRY, SYGVKD. The CDR3 loop reads CATQDPRGTEAFF. In DNA form, the CDR3 reads TGTGCCACACAAGACCCCCGCGGCACTGAAGCTTTCTTT.

This clone has just one count. This chain joins TRBV5-5 and TRBJ2-1; TRBD1 matches at 8 bases. CDR1 and CDR2 (germline): SGHKS, YYEKEE (reference sequence). Losses at the gene ends were 3 bases for V and 5 bases for J; bases not matched to a gene: 13. The CDR3 sequence is 17 residues long. This chain's CDR3 is CASSSRMDREVDNEQFF. DNA of the CDR3: TGTGCCAGCAGCTCTAGAATGGACAGGGAAGTAGACAATGAGCAGTTCTTC.

The CDR3 coding sequence is TGTGCCAGCTCACCTCAGGAGTCAGGGGCCAATCAGCCCCAGCATTTT. As protein: CASSPQESGANQPQHF. This rearrangement joins TRBV18 to TRBJ1-5; maybe TRBD1 (6 bases). Germline CDR1 reads KGHSH; CDR2 reads LQKENI. Trimming shortened V by 3 bases and J by 3 bases, and 15 bases separated the two germline ends. This CDR3 comprises 16 residues.

J is TRBJ2-1 and V is TRBV7-2; TRBD2 agrees at 9 bases. The CDR3 covers 15 residues. With V trimmed by 3 bases and J by 8 bases, 8 bases remained unmatched. Germline V lookup: CDR1 SGHTA, CDR2 FQGNSA. The CDR3 DNA reads as TGTGCCAGCAGCTTTTGGCTAGCGGGACGCTATGAGCAGTTCTTC. It specifies CASSFWLAGRYEQFF.

The CDR3 DNA reads TGTGCCTGGAACGGACAGGGGATGGGACAGCCCCAGCATTTT. This codes for CAWNGQGMGQPQHF. The chain employs TRBV30 and TRBJ1-5, with 9 bases fitting TRBD1. This CDR3 is built from 14 residues. CDR1 is GTSNPN and CDR2 is SVGIG in the germline V gene (reference sequence). Trimming at V came to 4 bases and at J to 7 bases, leaving 8 bases not matched to a gene.

V usage is TRBV6-6 and J usage is TRBJ2-7, with TRBD1 matching 7 bases. V gave up 8 bases and J gave up 3 bases; unmatched junction bases: 10. CDR3 size: 14 residues. Germline V gene sequence: CDR1 MNHNY, CDR2 SVGAGI (reference sequence). The CDR3 bases are TGTGCCAGCCTGGCCGGACAGGCTAACTACGAGCAGTACTTC. Its translation: CASLAGQANYEQYF.

This clone was observed a single time. The gene calls are TRBV18 and TRBJ2-1; TRBD1 aligns across 7 bases. The CDR3 is made up of 15 amino acids. V gave up 3 bases and J gave up 6 bases; unmatched junction bases: 8. Germline CDR1 is KGHSH and CDR2 is LQKENI. CDR3 nucleotides: TGTGCCAGCTCACCGCTACAGGGGTCCCTCAATGAGCAGTTCTTC. This gives the protein CASSPLQGSLNEQFF.

The chain links TRBV19 to TRBJ2-6; tentative D call: TRBD2 (5 bases). The ends were cut back, 1 base at V and 4 bases at J, with 14 bases in the middle. Per the germline V gene, CDR1 is LNHDA and CDR2 is SQIVND (reference sequence). The CDR3 sequence is 17 residues long. CDR3 sequence: CASSIGGMPGGANVLTF. The CDR3 DNA reads as TGTGCCAGTAGTATAGGAGGGATGCCCGGGGGGGCCAACGTCCTGACTTTC.

The chain recombines TRBV6-4 with TRBJ2-1, with TRBD2 as a possible D gene (6 bases). V was clipped by 4 bases and J by 5 bases, with 12 bases between them. Germline loops: CDR1 MRHNA, CDR2 SNTAGT. The CDR3 sequence is 14 residues long. CDR3 sequence: CASSVSSADNEQFF. CDR3 DNA: TGTGCCAGCAGTGTCTCTAGCGCGGACAATGAGCAGTTCTTC.

The rearrangement uses TRBV12-3 or TRBV12-4 and TRBJ2-1; D is unclear. V lost 5 bases and J lost 8, with 7 bases in between. The CDR3 extends over 11 amino acids. The CDR3 spells CASSARDEQFF. CDR3 nucleotide sequence: TGTGCCAGCAGTGCACGCGATGAGCAGTTCTTC.

The chain has TRBV7-6 and TRBJ2-2; 7 bases line up with TRBD1. In germline, CDR1 is SGHVS, CDR2 FNYEAQ. V lost 5 bases and J lost 2; bases outside the gene matches: 8. The CDR3 is 16 residues long. The CDR3 spells CASSRDSSGNTGELFF. Written as DNA, the CDR3 is TGTGCCAGCAGCAGGGACAGTTCGGGAAACACCGGGGAGCTGTTTTTT.

The chain links TRBV10-3 to TRBJ1-2; 7 bases match TRBD1. The germline V gene has CDR1 ENHRY and CDR2 SYGVKD. J gave up 3 bases and V 0 bases, and 1 base lay outside the gene matches. The CDR3 spans 14 residues. The CDR3 is CAISESGQHYGYTF. The CDR3 DNA reads TGTGCCATCAGTGAGTCGGGACAGCACTATGGCTACACCTTC.

The chain uses TRBV7-9 and TRBJ2-7; the D gene is possibly TRBD1 (6 bases). Germline values: CDR1 SEHNR, CDR2 FQNEAQ (reference sequence). This CDR3 has 15 residues. V dropped 5 bases and J dropped 1 base, with 15 bases sitting between them. The CDR3 bases are TGTGCCAGCAGCCTCGGACAGTTACCTTCCTACGAGCAGTACTTC. Encoded protein: CASSLGQLPSYEQYF.

The CDR3 DNA reads TGCGCCAGCAGCCAAGCCCTACTGGACAGGGGGCGCAATGAAAAACTGTTTTTT. It translates to CASSQALLDRGRNEKLFF. The rearrangement joins TRBV4-1 to TRBJ1-4; 11 bases match TRBD1. The CDR3 is 18 amino acids. V shed 1 base, J shed 5 bases, and the junction held 9 bases outside the gene matches. Germline V gene sequence: CDR1 MGHRA, CDR2 YSYEKL.

V usage is TRBV7-2 and J usage is TRBJ1-2; the match to TRBD1 covers 11 bases. V gave up 0 bases and J gave up 6 bases; unmatched junction bases: 3. The germline CDR1 and CDR2 sequences are SGHTA and FQGNSA. CDR3 length: 15 residues. The CDR3 nucleotides are TGTGCCAGCAGCTTAGCCCGGACAGGGGGCGATGGCTACACCTTC. Translated, it gives CASSLARTGGDGYTF.

The chain uses TRBV19 and TRBJ2-7; weak D call: TRBD1 (5 bases). This CDR3 contains 13 residues. CDR1 LNHDA and CDR2 SQIVND come from the germline V gene (reference sequence). The germline V and J ends were trimmed by 5 bases and 5 bases, with 13 bases remaining between them. The CDR3 nucleotides are TGTGCCAGTAGTGACTCGTTCAGGGACGAGCAGTACTTC. Protein: CASSDSFRDEQYF. Together with reference TRBV19 and TRBJ2-7, the CDR3 gives the full variable domain: DGGITQSPKYLFRKEGQNVTLSCEQNLNHDAMYWYRQDPGQGLRLIYYSQIVNDFQKGDIAEGYSVSREKKESFPLTVTSAQKNPTAFYLCASSDSFRDEQYFGPGTRLTVT.

The J gene is TRBJ2-2, the V gene TRBV24-1, with 7 bases lining up with TRBD2. CDR1 is KGHDR and CDR2 is SFDVKD in the germline V gene. J was trimmed by 0 bases and V by 10 bases; bases with no gene match: 4. This CDR3 is built from 14 residues. The CDR3 nucleotides are TGTGCCACGGGGGGGGAGCCGAACACCGGGGAGCTGTTTTTT. Translating gives CATGGEPNTGELFF.